This TCR beta chain came from a study of blood T cell repertoires in COVID-19. The wider study: Samples taken during acute and convalescent COVID-19 were collected in the United States, Italy and Spain. Sample material is recorded as cDNA or gDNA derived from T cells, B-cell-depleted T cells, or PBMCs.

In the authors' methods: Nucleated cell number was recorded as an estimate derived from reference gene primer amplification. Here immunoSEQ multiplex PCR was the method, and the copy in TCRdb shows in-frame clones only, minus some. V, J and clone size are those of that table, while D and trimming were read from the DNA. The table records around 250,000 clones, approximately 86% of them present only once. This CDR3 has 15 residues. The V end lost 7 bases, the J end lost 1 base, and 17 bases lay between the germline ends. Germline V gene lookup returns CDR1 SGHRS and CDR2 YFSETQ. Sequencing was done on a sample of peripheral blood. The clonotype was recovered from a woman aged 55-70 years who had recovered from COVID-19. The chain carries TRBV5-1 and TRBJ1-1; D unclear. CDR3 coding DNA: TGCGCCAGCTCGGGAGGCAACATGCGGAACACTGAAGCTTTCTTT. Translation gives CASSGGNMRNTEAFF.